These 17 T cell receptor beta chains share one sample of origin, sequenced in a study of blood T cell repertoires in COVID-19 (dated by TCRdb to the early 2020s). The library was generated by the immunoSEQ multiplex PCR assay. This immuneACCESS table, as held by TCRdb, lists in-frame sequences with V and J called but not all clones. Of the missing ones, under half trace to an unresolved V gene in checked studies; the others have no known cause. Within this sample are roughly 200,000 clones, with approximately 83% of them counted one time only. The ten largest clones take up more than 2.5% of the sample. The sample taken for sequencing was peripheral blood. Every receptor here comes from a man in his sixties with acute or convalescent COVID-19.

Note on this clone: In the same sample, other DNA sequences code for this CDR3. This chain connects TRBV9 to TRBJ2-3; 10 nucleotides match TRBD2. Germline V lookup: CDR1 SGDLS, CDR2 YYNGEE. This CDR3 contains 15 residues. The V and J ends lost 1 base and 4 bases, in that order; junction bases with no gene match: 3. The CDR3 loop is CASSVLAGVPDTQYF. In DNA, the CDR3 is TGTGCCAGCAGCGTACTAGCGGGAGTTCCAGATACGCAGTATTTT. The variable domain in full, completed from reference TRBV9 and TRBJ2-3, reads DSGVTQTPKHLITATGQRVTLRCSPRSGDLSVYWYQQSLDQGLQFLIQYYNGEERAKGNILERFSAQQFPDLHSELNLSSLELGDSALYFCASSVLAGVPDTQYFGPGTRLTVL.

The gene calls are TRBV7-2 and TRBJ2-5; a possible D gene is TRBD2 (7 bases). There are 14 residues in the CDR3. The germline V and J ends were trimmed by 4 bases and 2 bases, with 11 bases remaining between them. Per the germline V gene, CDR1 is SGHTA and CDR2 is FQGNSA. In DNA form, the CDR3 reads TGTGCCAGCAGCTGGAGGGGGGGGCAAGAGACCCAGTACTTC. Residues: CASSWRGGQETQYF.

The rearrangement uses TRBV11-2 and TRBJ2-7, with 8 bases identical to TRBD2. This CDR3 is 15 amino acids long. J gave up 6 bases and V 0 bases, and 7 bases lay outside the gene matches. The germline gives CDR1 SGHAT, CDR2 FQNNGV. This CDR3 is CASSLESGSQFEQYF. The CDR3 nucleotides read TGTGCCAGCAGCTTAGAAAGCGGGAGCCAATTCGAGCAGTACTTC. Full variable domain (missing parts from reference TRBV11-2 and TRBJ2-7): EAGVAQSPRYKIIEKRQSVAFWCNPISGHATLYWYQQILGQGPKLLIQFQNNGVVDDSQLPKDRFSAERLKGVDSTLKIQPAKLEDSAVYLCASSLESGSQFEQYFGPGTRLTVT.

CDR3 in amino acids: CASRETGTNTDTQYF. The CDR3 DNA is TGTGCCAGCAGGGAAACCGGGACAAACACAGATACGCAGTATTTT. The chain recombines TRBV2 with TRBJ2-3; a weak D match, TRBD1 (6 bases). The germline CDR1 and CDR2 sequences are SNHLY and FYNNEI. The CDR3 extends over 15 amino acids. V was pared by 6 bases and J by 2 bases, with 15 bases between.

This chain uses TRBV5-1 with TRBJ1-2; 10 bases agree with TRBD1. This CDR3 is 16 amino acids long. CDR1 SGHRS and CDR2 YFSETQ come from the germline V gene. The ends lost 4 bases at V and 4 bases at J; junction bases unmatched: 10. Here the CDR3 DNA reads TGCGCCAGCAGCCCCGCGTCGGGACAGGGGTTCTATGGCTACACCTTC. This encodes CASSPASGQGFYGYTF.

This clone was observed once. The gene calls are TRBV27 and TRBJ2-1; D may be TRBD2 (7 bases). This CDR3 spans 14 amino acids. From germline, CDR1 is MNHEY and CDR2 SMNVEV (reference sequence). Trimming removed 8 bases from V and 4 bases from J, with 15 bases in between. The CDR3 DNA reads as TGTGCCAGCGGACTAGGGGGGCTGTACAATGAGCAGTTCTTC. Translated: CASGLGGLYNEQFF.

The rearrangement uses TRBV5-1 and TRBJ1-2, with D possibly matching TRBD1 (5 bases). This CDR3 region has 14 residues. V dropped 6 bases and J dropped 5 bases, with 17 bases sitting between them. CDR1 and CDR2 (germline): SGHRS, YFSETQ. The CDR3 bases are TGCGCCAGCAAGGTATTGGGGACTTCATATGGCTACACCTTC. This gives the protein CASKVLGTSYGYTF.

The rearrangement joins TRBV19 to TRBJ1-6; D unresolved. This CDR3 has 16 amino acids. Looked up from germline, CDR1 is LNHDA and CDR2 is SQIVND (reference sequence). The V gene lost 7 bases and the J gene lost 0 bases, with 13 bases spanning the gap. CDR3 nucleotide sequence: TGTGCCAGTACCCGGGATTCCGGCTCCTATAATTCACCCCTCCACTTT. Protein: CASTRDSGSYNSPLHF.

This clone was picked up one time. The sample has other DNA sequences that encode this CDR3 too. V usage is TRBV3-1 (or the pseudogene TRBV3-2) and J usage is TRBJ2-2; TRBD2 agrees at 11 bases. Per the germline V gene, CDR1 is LGHDT and CDR2 is YNNKEL (reference sequence). Unmatched junction bases numbered 2, after V lost 3 bases and J lost 2 bases. CDR3 length: 16 amino acids. The CDR3 DNA reads as TGTGCCAGCAGCCAGACTAGCGGGGCTAACACCGGGGAGCTGTTTTTT. It yields the protein CASSQTSGANTGELFF.

The chain has TRBV20-1 and TRBJ2-1; TRBD2 matches 9 bases. Germline V lookup: CDR1 DFQATT, CDR2 SNEGSKA (reference sequence). This CDR3 region has 15 residues. V was clipped by 3 bases and J by 7 bases; unmatched bases: 10. The CDR3 nucleotides read TGCAGTGCTAGTCATAGCGGGAGAACAGGAAATGAGCAGTTCTTC. Translated, it gives CSASHSGRTGNEQFF.

The chain recombines TRBV4-3 with TRBJ2-1; no firm D call. The CDR3 consists of 13 residues. The germline CDR1 and CDR2 sequences are LGHNA and YSLEER. The V end lost 4 bases, the J end lost 6 bases, and 10 bases lay between the germline ends. The CDR3 is CASSPQGGNEQFF. The CDR3 nucleotides are TGCGCCAGCAGCCCCCAAGGCGGCAATGAGCAGTTCTTC.

The rearrangement uses TRBV28 and TRBJ2-2; the match to TRBD2 covers 8 bases. CDR3 length equals 16 residues. Germline CDR1 reads MDHEN; CDR2 reads SYDVKM. V trimming: 8 bases; J trimming: 8 bases; junction bases outside the gene matches: 16. CDR3 DNA sequence: TGTGCCAGCGATGGGGCTAGCGGGCCGCCGGGGGGGGAGCTGTTTTTT. This encodes CASDGASGPPGGELFF. The full variable domain, in which reference TRBV28 and TRBJ2-2 provide the parts outside the CDR3, is DVKVTQSSRYLVKRTGEKVFLECVQDMDHENMFWYRQDPGLGLRLIYFSYDVKMKEKGDIPEGYSVSREKKERFSLILESASTNQTSMYLCASDGASGPPGGELFFGEGSRLTVL.

The chain combines TRBV6-5 with TRBJ1-5; D remains unclear. Trimming took off 2 bases at V and 0 bases at J, with 8 bases between the two ends. Germline values: CDR1 MNHEY, CDR2 SVGAGI. CDR3 length: 15 amino acids. CDR3 amino acids: CASSYQMYSNQPQHF. Written as DNA, the CDR3 is TGTGCCAGCAGTTACCAGATGTATAGCAATCAGCCCCAGCATTTT.

In its sample, this clone was seen a few times. The chain carries TRBV7-2 and TRBJ2-1, with 9 bases aligning to TRBD2. Germline V lookup: CDR1 SGHTA, CDR2 FQGNSA. The CDR3 has 14 amino acids. Trimming took 6 bases from V and 9 from J; bases not matched to a gene: 9. The CDR3: CASSPRGSGSEQFF. As DNA, the CDR3 is TGTGCCAGCAGTCCAAGGGGTAGCGGGAGTGAGCAGTTCTTC.

The chain recombines TRBV30 with TRBJ2-7, with TRBD2 identical over 10 bases. V shed 7 bases, J shed 3 bases, and the junction held 9 bases outside the gene matches. The CDR3 is 14 residues long. CDR1 GTSNPN and CDR2 SVGIG come from the germline V gene (reference sequence). CDR3 nucleotides: TGTGCCTTGGTACTAGCGGGAAACCACTACGAGCAGTACTTC. This gives the protein CALVLAGNHYEQYF. The full variable domain, in which reference TRBV30 and TRBJ2-7 provide the parts outside the CDR3, is SQTIHQWPATLVQPVGSPLSLECTVEGTSNPNLYWYRQAAGRGLQLLFYSVGIGQISSEVPQNLSASRPQDRQFILSSKKLLLSDSGFYLCALVLAGNHYEQYFGPGTRLTVT.

The chain carries TRBV19 and TRBJ2-1, with 9 nucleotides matching TRBD2. The CDR3 has 14 amino acids. Germline assignment: CDR1 LNHDA and CDR2 SQIVND (reference sequence). The J segment lost 10 bases and the V segment lost 3 bases, leaving 7 bases of the junction unmatched. The CDR3 sequence is CASSISSGIVEQFF. As DNA, the CDR3 is TGTGCCAGTAGTATTTCTAGCGGGATTGTGGAGCAGTTCTTC.

This clone has only a few counts. The V gene is TRBV6-5, the J gene TRBJ1-1, with D uncertain. V lost 8 bases to trimming and J lost 1 base, with 11 bases between them. In germline, CDR1 is MNHEY, CDR2 SVGAGI. The CDR3 spans 13 residues. The CDR3 sequence is CASRWSRNTEAFF. As DNA, the CDR3 is TGTGCCAGCCGCTGGAGTAGGAACACTGAAGCTTTCTTT.